Shown below are 32 T cell receptor beta chains from a single sample sequenced in a study of cytomegalovirus exposure and HLA in healthy donors. It was with 60 Vbeta and 13 Jbeta primers that the PCR ran. TCRdb's copy holds only in-frame clones and misses some; the assay was immunoSEQ multiplex PCR. The sample yields under 150,000 clones, approximately 80% seen once. Source material: PBMCs. These receptors were obtained from a woman between 50 and 59 years old in good health and CMV-seropositive.

To note about this clone: At one boundary the junction diverges from the germline segment, which might be a read error. The gene calls are TRBV5-1 and TRBJ2-1; 8 bases are a match to TRBD1. The CDR3 has 15 amino acids. Per the germline V gene, CDR1 is SGHRS and CDR2 is YFSETQ. CDR3: CASSQPGQAYNEQLF. The CDR3 DNA reads as TGCGCCAGCAGCCAGCCGGGACAGGCTTACAATGAGCAGCTCTTC.

The table lists this clone with a few counts. This chain joins TRBV5-6 and TRBJ1-1; 9 bases are a match to TRBD1. Germline CDR1 SGHDT, CDR2 YYEEEE. V trimming: 4 bases; J trimming: 5 bases; junction bases outside the gene matches: 6. The CDR3 spans 14 residues. The CDR3 sequence: CASSRQGVRTEAFF. CDR3 DNA: TGTGCCAGCAGCAGACAGGGGGTACGGACTGAAGCTTTCTTT.

This clone showed up just a few times. The CDR3 protein is CASSSPGSTNEKLFF. The CDR3 DNA sequence: TGTGCCAGCAGTTCCCCAGGGTCAACTAATGAAAAACTGTTTTTT. The chain is built from TRBV28 and TRBJ1-4; possible D gene TRBD1, 5 bases. The CDR3 contains 15 residues. Germline values: CDR1 MDHEN, CDR2 SYDVKM. The V end lost 4 bases, the J end lost 0 bases, and 9 bases lay between the germline ends.

V and J are TRBV5-1 and TRBJ2-3; 8 nucleotides align to TRBD2. Trimming removed 2 bases from V and 2 bases from J; junction bases left unmatched: 4. The CDR3 loop spans 15 amino acids. Looked up from germline, CDR1 is SGHRS and CDR2 is YFSETQ. The CDR3, as DNA: TGCGCCAGCAGCTTCGTAGCGGGGACCACAGATACGCAGTATTTT. Encoded protein: CASSFVAGTTDTQYF.

The genes are TRBV6-1 and TRBJ1-6; 9 bases match TRBD1. Germline assignment: CDR1 MNHNS and CDR2 SASEGT. J gave up 5 bases and V 11 bases, and 7 bases lay outside the gene matches. CDR3 length: 14 amino acids. CDR3 DNA sequence: TGTGCCGGAGACAGGGGGGGGGATAATTCACCCCTCCACTTT. Protein sequence: CAGDRGGDNSPLHF.

V gene TRBV5-8 combines with J gene TRBJ2-7, with 8 bases fitting TRBD1. Trimming at V came to 0 bases and at J to 4 bases, leaving 3 bases not matched to a gene. CDR3 size: 14 residues. CDR1 SGHTS and CDR2 YDEGEE come from the germline V gene. The CDR3: CASSLDRGRYEQYF. CDR3 in DNA: TGTGCCAGCAGCTTGGACAGGGGGAGGTACGAGCAGTACTTC.

The J gene is TRBJ2-7, the V gene TRBV10-3; 10 bases fit TRBD1. J lost 3 bases, V lost 0 bases, and 11 bases had no gene match. The V gene's germline CDR1 is ENHRY and CDR2 SYGVKD. The CDR3 consists of 18 residues. The chain's CDR3 is CAISESGTGEAVDYEQYF. In DNA form, the CDR3 reads TGTGCCATCAGTGAGTCGGGGACAGGGGAGGCCGTAGACTACGAGCAGTACTTC.

The rearrangement joins TRBV6-5 to TRBJ2-1; 10 nucleotides line up with TRBD1. The germline CDR1 and CDR2 sequences are MNHEY and SVGAGI. This CDR3 has 15 residues. V lost 0 bases to trimming and J lost 7 bases; unmatched junction nucleotides: 3. DNA of the CDR3: TGTGCCAGCAGTTACTCGAGGACAGGGGGTAATGAGCAGTTCTTC. Protein sequence: CASSYSRTGGNEQFF.

The chain carries TRBV6-6 and TRBJ2-7, with 10 bases fitting TRBD1. CDR1 and CDR2 (germline): MNHNY, SVGAGI (reference sequence). This CDR3 region has 14 residues. Trimming took 2 bases from V and 9 from J; bases not matched to a gene: 7. The CDR3 reads CASSYRDRGNGQYF. The CDR3 nucleotides are TGTGCCAGCAGTTACCGGGACAGGGGCAATGGGCAGTACTTC.

This clone was seen a handful of times. V usage is TRBV4-2 and J usage is TRBJ1-5; no clear D. The V gene lost 1 base and the J gene lost 6 bases, with 7 bases spanning the gap. CDR1 and CDR2 (germline): LGHNA, YNFKEQ. The CDR3 spans 13 residues. The CDR3 DNA reads TGTGCCAGCAGCCAAGGGGAGGGTCAGCCCCAGCATTTT. Its protein product is CASSQGEGQPQHF.

The table lists this clone with a count of one. This chain connects TRBV6-1 to TRBJ2-5; TRBD1 aligns across 8 bases. Germline V gene lookup returns CDR1 MNHNS and CDR2 SASEGT. V was pared by 5 bases and J by 5 bases, with 7 bases of the junction left unmatched. The CDR3 loop spans 14 amino acids. The chain's CDR3 is CASSRQGIGETQYF. The CDR3 DNA reads as TGTGCCAGCAGTAGACAGGGGATAGGGGAGACCCAGTACTTC.

The rearrangement joins TRBV7-9 to TRBJ2-7, with 8 nucleotides matching TRBD1. Germline values: CDR1 SEHNR, CDR2 FQNEAQ (reference sequence). V lost 5 bases, J lost 1 base, and 13 bases stayed unmatched. The CDR3 is 17 amino acids. The CDR3 spells CASSTEGGTGFSYEQYF. The CDR3 DNA is TGTGCCAGCAGCACAGAGGGCGGGACAGGTTTTTCCTACGAGCAGTACTTC.

This clone was counted a single time. The rearrangement uses TRBV5-1 and TRBJ2-7, with 7 bases lining up with TRBD2. The V segment lost 5 bases and the J segment 6 bases; nucleotides outside the gene matches: 8. CDR1 is SGHRS, CDR2 YFSETQ, per germline. The CDR3 sequence is 13 residues long. The CDR3 nucleotides are TGCGCCAGCAGAGAGGGGACTACGGGCGAGCAGTACTTC. Amino acids: CASREGTTGEQYF.

DNA of the CDR3: TGTGCCAGTAGTATCTCGCGGTTTGAGCAGTTCTTC. This sequence encodes CASSISRFEQFF. The chain is built from TRBV19 and TRBJ2-1; D is ambiguous. Germline V gene data show CDR1 as LNHDA and CDR2 as SQIVND (reference sequence). The CDR3 contains 12 residues. The V and J ends lost 3 bases and 9 bases respectively, with 9 bases between them.

The chain couples TRBV7-3 to TRBJ2-7; TRBD2 might be the D (6 bases). Germline V gene lookup returns CDR1 SGHTA and CDR2 FQGTGA. CDR3 length: 14 amino acids. Trimming removed 1 base at V and 4 bases at J, with 11 bases between. Written as DNA, the CDR3 is TGTGCCAGCAGCTTAATGGGGGGAGCGTACGAGCAGTACTTC. This encodes CASSLMGGAYEQYF. Based on the CDR3 plus reference TRBV7-3 and TRBJ2-7, the full variable domain is GAGVSQTPSNKVTEKGKYVELRCDPISGHTALYWYRQSLGQGPEFLIYFQGTGAADDSGLPNDRFFAVRPEGSVSTLKIQRTERGDSAVYLCASSLMGGAYEQYFGPGTRLTVT.

J is TRBJ1-5 and V is TRBV27; the match to TRBD1 covers 12 bases. Germline loops: CDR1 MNHEY, CDR2 SMNVEV (reference sequence). The CDR3 consists of 16 residues. The V gene end was trimmed by 3 bases and the J gene end by 7 bases; junction bases not matched to a gene: 7. The CDR3 is CASSFLGQGARQPQHF. CDR3 nucleotide sequence: TGTGCCAGCAGTTTTTTGGGACAGGGGGCGAGACAGCCCCAGCATTTT.

This rearrangement joins TRBV5-1 to TRBJ1-1, with a possible D match to TRBD1 (5 bases). Trimming cost V 0 bases and J 1 base, with 7 bases left between them. CDR1 and CDR2 from the germline V gene are SGHRS and YFSETQ. The CDR3 length is 14 residues. The CDR3 coding sequence is TGCGCCAGCAGCTTGGGACAGCGGAACACTGAAGCTTTCTTT. Amino acid sequence: CASSLGQRNTEAFF.

The V call is TRBV9, the J call TRBJ2-1; 8 nucleotides match TRBD2. The germline gives CDR1 SGDLS, CDR2 YYNGEE. Germline trimming cut 4 bases from V and 9 bases from J; bases unmatched to any gene: 9. The length of the CDR3 is 14 residues. The CDR3 region has the DNA TGTGCCAGCAGCACTCAACTAGCGGTTGGTGAGCAGTTCTTC. It encodes CASSTQLAVGEQFF.

The V call is TRBV7-2, the J call TRBJ2-7; 10 nucleotides align to TRBD2. The germline V gene encodes CDR1 SGHTA and CDR2 FQGNSA. V was clipped by 4 bases and J by 3 bases; unmatched bases: 3. The CDR3 contains 14 residues. The CDR3 sequence is CASSSSSGGYEQYF. The CDR3 nucleotides are TGTGCCAGCAGCTCCTCTAGCGGGGGCTACGAGCAGTACTTC.

The chain has TRBV5-1 and TRBJ1-3, with D hard to call. The CDR3 extends over 16 amino acids. The germline V gene has CDR1 SGHRS and CDR2 YFSETQ. With 4 bases removed from V and 8 bases from J, the gap between germline ends came to 22 bases. CDR3 in DNA: TGCGCCAGCAGCCCCTCCCGGGATCCAACCCCGTACACCATATATTTT. It codes for CASSPSRDPTPYTIYF.

The chain has TRBV28 and TRBJ1-3; tentative D call: TRBD1 (6 bases). The germline V gene has CDR1 MDHEN and CDR2 SYDVKM. V lost 5 bases and J 3 bases, leaving 14 bases between the germline ends. The length of the CDR3 is 15 residues. The CDR3 protein is CASSLPGDRGNTIYF. CDR3 DNA: TGTGCCAGCAGTCTTCCAGGGGATCGTGGAAACACCATATATTTT.

The chain is built from TRBV5-1 and TRBJ2-2; 11 bases agree with TRBD2. V was pared by 2 bases and J by 3 bases, with 0 bases of the junction left unmatched. CDR1 is SGHRS and CDR2 is YFSETQ in the germline V gene. The CDR3 runs to 15 residues. CDR3 protein: CASSLLAGDTGELFF. As DNA, the CDR3 is TGCGCCAGCAGCTTACTAGCGGGGGACACCGGGGAGCTGTTTTTT.

The V call is TRBV6-1, the J call TRBJ2-5, with D maybe TRBD2 (6 bases). V gave up 4 bases and J gave up 4 bases, with 10 bases separating them. CDR3 length: 13 residues. Germline lookup yields CDR1 MNHNS and CDR2 SASEGT. In DNA form, the CDR3 reads TGTGCCAGCAGTGGGGACTCCCGAGAGACCCAGTACTTC. Encoded protein: CASSGDSRETQYF.

The chain links TRBV11-2 to TRBJ1-5, with a weak D call TRBD1 (5 bases). Germline V gives CDR1 SGHAT, CDR2 FQNNGV. The CDR3 sequence is 15 residues long. V lost 2 bases to trimming and J lost 3 bases, with 11 bases between them. The CDR3 sequence: CASSLLAGSNQPQHF. The CDR3 nucleotides read TGTGCCAGCAGCTTACTCGCAGGGTCCAATCAGCCCCAGCATTTT.

This clone was observed once. J is TRBJ2-1 and V is TRBV5-1, with TRBD2 matching over 12 bases. There are 16 residues in the CDR3. V was clipped by 0 bases and J by 3 bases; unmatched bases: 1. Germline loops: CDR1 SGHRS, CDR2 YFSETQ. The chain's CDR3 is CASSLGTSGIYNEQFF. The DNA for the CDR3 is TGCGCCAGCAGCTTGGGGACTAGCGGGATCTACAATGAGCAGTTCTTC. Supplemented by reference TRBV5-1 and TRBJ2-1, the full variable domain reads KAGVTQTPRYLIKTRGQQVTLSCSPISGHRSVSWYQQTPGQGLQFLFEYFSETQRNKGNFPGRFSGRQFSNSRSEMNVSTLELGDSALYLCASSLGTSGIYNEQFFGPGTRLTVL.

This chain links TRBV15 with TRBJ2-1, with 8 bases lining up with TRBD2. Germline lookup yields CDR1 LNHNV and CDR2 YYDKDF (reference sequence). The CDR3 runs 17 residues. Germline trimming cut 0 bases from V and 10 bases from J; bases unmatched to any gene: 14. DNA of the CDR3: TGTGCCACCAGCAGAGAGCTTCCTGCGACTAGCGACAGCGAGCAGTTCTTC. This encodes CATSRELPATSDSEQFF. Looking up the rest from reference TRBV15 and TRBJ2-1 gives the full variable domain: DAMVIQNPRYQVTQFGKPVTLSCSQTLNHNVMYWYQQKSSQAPKLLFHYYDKDFNNEADTPDNFQSRRPNTSFCFLDIRSPGLGDTAMYLCATSRELPATSDSEQFFGPGTRLTVL.

The genes are TRBV28 and TRBJ2-6; 7 bases are a match to TRBD1. Germline V CDR1 and CDR2: MDHEN, SYDVKM. This CDR3 comprises 13 residues. The V gene end was trimmed by 9 bases and the J gene end by 2 bases; junction bases not matched to a gene: 1. CDR3 nucleotide sequence: TGTGCCAGTGACAGGGCTGGGGCCAACGTCCTGACTTTC. It codes for CASDRAGANVLTF.

This clone is a singleton in its sample. This chain uses TRBV6-6 with TRBJ2-7; 7 positions agree with TRBD1. The V gene end was trimmed by 5 bases and the J gene end by 4 bases; junction bases not matched to a gene: 14. The germline gives CDR1 MNHNY, CDR2 SVGAGI (reference sequence). The CDR3 contains 16 residues. The CDR3 region is CASSRSRGRGTYEQYF. The CDR3 coding sequence is TGTGCCAGCAGTCGCTCTCGTGGCAGGGGGACGTACGAGCAGTACTTC.

The V call is TRBV10-3, the J call TRBJ2-5; 8 bases agree with TRBD1. The J segment lost 3 bases and the V segment lost 5 bases, leaving 2 bases of the junction unmatched. Germline CDR1 ENHRY, CDR2 SYGVKD. There are 13 residues in the CDR3. The CDR3 reads CAISKGQEETQYF. The CDR3 DNA reads TGTGCCATCAGTAAGGGACAGGAAGAGACCCAGTACTTC.

This clone was counted only a few times. V gene TRBV6-1 combines with J gene TRBJ1-3, with TRBD1 matching 10 bases. CDR1 is MNHNS and CDR2 is SASEGT in the germline V gene. The trim removed 5 bases at V and 4 bases at J, leaving 5 bases unmatched. CDR3 length: 15 amino acids. The CDR3 sequence is CASSTGTGEGNTIYF. The CDR3 DNA reads TGTGCCAGCAGTACCGGGACAGGGGAAGGAAACACCATATATTTT.

The CDR3 region is CASSSPGLAGADTQYF. CDR3 coding DNA: TGTGCCAGCAGCTCACCGGGACTAGCGGGGGCTGATACGCAGTATTTT. This chain links TRBV7-8 with TRBJ2-3, with 14 positions matching TRBD2. The CDR3 length is 16 residues. Trimming removed 4 bases from V and 6 bases from J; junction bases left unmatched: 6. Germline CDR1 SGHVS, CDR2 FQNEAQ. Based on the CDR3 plus reference TRBV7-8 and TRBJ2-3, the full variable domain is GAGVSQSPRYKVAKRGQDVALRCDPISGHVSLFWYQQALGQGPEFLTYFQNEAQLDKSGLPSDRFFAERPEGSVSTLKIQRTQQEDSAVYLCASSSPGLAGADTQYFGPGTRLTVL.

This chain uses TRBV29-1 with TRBJ1-5; D is perhaps TRBD1 (5 bases). The CDR3 runs to 13 residues. Germline V gene sequence: CDR1 SQVTM, CDR2 ANQGSEA. V was clipped by 7 bases and J by 5 bases, with 15 bases between them. CDR3 nucleotides: TGCAGCGCCCAGCAGGGCCTGGATCAGCCCCAGCATTTT. Protein: CSAQQGLDQPQHF.